The T cell receptor beta chain described here comes from a study of blood T cells in healthy people across ages. Whole-study results and caveats: The study could not conclusively compare naive and antigen-experienced cells, given its unsorted PBMCs.

A J-beta primer mix and a sample-barcoded 5' primer were used in a second PCR of roughly 7 to 12 cycles. TCRdb re-called the 5' RACE reads through MiXCR, storing one row per CDR3 protein. Seen here are 1.8 million or so distinct CDR3 sequences, roughly two fifths observed once, and the top ten hold under 25%. Concerning this clonotype itself: The target antigen is unknown.

The sequenced sample consisted of blood. The origin of this receptor is a human donor in good health.

Here the CDR3 reads CASSYSPGSADAQAYEQYF. The CDR3 nucleotides read TGTGCCAGCAGTTACTCCCCCGGATCGGCGGACGCCCAGGCCTACGAGCAGTACTTC. The chain combines TRBV6-5 with TRBJ2-7; D is unresolved. The CDR3 sequence is 19 residues long. The V gene's germline CDR1 is MNHEY and CDR2 SVGAGI. V lost 0 bases to trimming and J lost 2 bases, with 23 bases between them.